A selection of T cell receptor beta chains follows, all from one sample in a study of T cell responses to AZD1222 COVID-19 vaccine. Measured with immunoSEQ multiplex PCR; TCRdb has only the in-frame clones, and not every one. The data show about 150,000 clones, around 92% seen once. Sample: peripheral blood, taken on day 0 of AZD1222 vaccination. Source of these receptors: an adult in good health. The CDR3 runs from the conserved cysteine through the conserved F or W. Fields, in order: J gene, D gene, V gene, clone size, CDR3 protein, CDR3 DNA. A D gene is named only where the DNA matches it firmly. The size of a clone is reported for some rows only, either as once, few or many, or as a class for expanded clones.

TRBJ2-5	TRBD2	TRBV15	.	CATSRDQGGETQYF	TGTGCCACCAGCAGAGATCAGGGAGGGGAGACCCAGTACTTC
TRBJ2-5	.	TRBV11-2	.	CASSFRAIGRSETQYF	TGTGCCAGCAGTTTCCGGGCCATAGGAAGGTCAGAGACCCAGTACTTC
TRBJ2-3	.	TRBV5-1	.	CASSLGFGDTQYF	TGCGCCAGCAGCTTGGGGTTCGGGGATACGCAGTATTTT
TRBJ2-7	.	TRBV30	.	CAWSPETNFYEQYF	TGTGCCTGGAGTCCGGAGACCAATTTCTACGAGCAGTACTTC
TRBJ2-7	TRBD2	TRBV7-2	.	CASSLGTSGHEQYF	TGTGCCAGCAGCCTCGGGACTAGCGGACACGAGCAGTACTTC
TRBJ1-2	.	TRBV29-1	.	CSVDRIPGSYTF	TGCAGCGTTGATCGCATACCCGGGAGCTACACCTTC
TRBJ1-6	.	TRBV19	.	CASSIGQGRGSPLHF	TGTGCCAGTAGTATAGGTCAGGGTCGTGGCTCACCCCTCCACTTT
TRBJ2-6	.	TRBV4-2	.	CASSQDHLSGANVLTF	TGTGCCAGCAGCCAAGATCACCTGTCTGGGGCCAACGTCCTGACTTTC
TRBJ2-3	.	TRBV5-5	.	CASSPGTLRTTDTQYF	TGTGCCAGCAGCCCCGGGACTCTGAGAACAACAGATACGCAGTATTTT
TRBJ1-1	.	TRBV4-2	.	CASSQGGRGAEAFF	TGTGCCAGCAGCCAAGGTGGACGGGGGGCTGAAGCTTTCTTT
TRBJ1-3	TRBD1	TRBV9	few	CASSGDRDSGNTIYF	TGTGCCAGCAGCGGCGACAGGGATTCTGGAAACACCATATATTTT
TRBJ2-3	TRBD2	TRBV6-6	few	CASTSTGGFGDTQYF	TGTGCCAGCACCTCCACGGGGGGGTTCGGGGATACGCAGTATTTT
TRBJ1-3	.	TRBV19	.	CASSIASLSGNTIYF	TGTGCCAGTAGTATAGCGTCACTCTCTGGAAACACCATATATTTT
TRBJ2-5	TRBD2	TRBV27	.	CASSSSGRLTQYF	TGTGCCAGCAGTTCTAGCGGGAGATTGACCCAGTACTTC
TRBJ2-5	.	TRBV21-1	.	CASISVGTPVETQYF	TGTGCCAGCATTTCAGTTGGGACTCCGGTGGAGACCCAGTACTTC
TRBJ2-1	.	TRBV6-4	.	CASSDRAGESYNEQFF	TGTGCCAGCAGTGATCGAGCCGGGGAGAGTTACAATGAGCAGTTCTTC
TRBJ1-2	.	TRBV6-1	.	CASSEAPLQGYGYTF	TGTGCCAGCAGTGAAGCGCCCCTCCAGGGATACGGCTACACCTTC
TRBJ1-2	.	TRBV7-9	.	CASSPNRDGYTF	TGTGCCAGCAGCCCCAACAGGGATGGCTACACCTTC
TRBJ2-7	TRBD2	TRBV15	.	CATSRDRGLGEQYF	TGTGCCACCAGCAGAGACAGGGGACTAGGGGAGCAGTACTTC
TRBJ2-7	.	TRBV28	.	CASSLAVSGLYEQYF	TGTGCCAGCAGTTTAGCCGTTTCGGGCCTCTACGAGCAGTACTTC
TRBJ2-5	TRBD2	TRBV11-1	.	CASSRARLAGQETQYF	TGTGCCAGCAGCCGCGCCCGACTAGCGGGACAAGAGACCCAGTACTTC
TRBJ2-2	.	TRBV21-1	.	CASSNRTGGITGELFF	TGTGCCAGCAGCAACCGGACAGGGGGGATCACCGGGGAGCTGTTTTTT
TRBJ2-3	TRBD1	TRBV28	.	CASSWLRGQGTDTQYF	TGTGCCAGCAGCTGGCTCAGGGGGCAGGGAACAGATACGCAGTATTTT
TRBJ2-4	.	TRBV11-3	.	CASRGRSSRTKNIQYF	TGTGCCAGCAGGGGAAGGAGTAGTCGAACCAAAAACATTCAGTACTTC
TRBJ2-7	TRBD1	TRBV6-1	.	CASSESRTGSEQYF	TGTGCCAGCAGTGAATCTAGGACAGGGTCCGAGCAGTACTTC
TRBJ1-1	TRBD1	TRBV4-1	once	CASRTGGNTEAFF	TGCGCCAGCCGTACAGGGGGGAACACTGAAGCTTTCTTT
TRBJ1-4	.	TRBV28	.	CASSLYQGKPNEKLFF	TGTGCCAGCAGCCTCTACCAAGGGAAACCTAATGAAAAACTGTTTTTT
TRBJ2-7	TRBD2	TRBV25-1	.	CASSGSHKRGFYEQYF	TGTGCCAGCAGTGGATCCCACAAGCGGGGGTTCTACGAGCAGTACTTC
TRBJ1-6	TRBD1	TRBV2	.	CASSPLGQGATNSPLHF	TGTGCCAGCAGCCCCTTGGGACAGGGGGCGACTAATTCACCCCTCCACTTT
TRBJ1-1	.	TRBV7-2	.	CASSFLNTEAFF	TGTGCCAGCAGCTTCCTTAACACTGAAGCTTTCTTT
TRBJ1-2	TRBD1	TRBV5-1	.	CASSHGTDYGYTF	TGCGCCAGCAGCCATGGGACAGACTATGGCTACACCTTC
TRBJ2-1	TRBD1	TRBV19	.	CASSSPGFRTGSEQFF	TGTGCCAGTAGTTCCCCCGGCTTCAGGACAGGGAGTGAGCAGTTCTTC
TRBJ2-5	.	TRBV6-5	.	CASSYVEGETQYF	TGTGCCAGCAGTTACGTGGAAGGGGAGACCCAGTACTTC
TRBJ1-2	.	TRBV5-1	once	CASSLERETNYGYTF	TGCGCCAGCAGCTTGGAACGAGAAACTAACTATGGCTACACCTTC
TRBJ2-3	.	TRBV19	.	CASSPGSTDTQYF	TGTGCCAGTAGTCCCGGGAGCACAGATACGCAGTATTTT
TRBJ1-2	.	TRBV5-1	.	CASSLAKNYGYTF	TGCGCCAGCAGCTTGGCCAAAAACTATGGCTACACCTTC
TRBJ2-7	.	TRBV4-1	.	CASSQAGEGHGTYEQYF	TGCGCCAGCAGCCAGGCCGGAGAAGGACACGGGACCTACGAGCAGTACTTC
TRBJ1-1	.	TRBV21-1	.	CASSKFKGTNTEAFF	TGTGCCAGCAGCAAATTCAAAGGGACGAACACTGAAGCTTTCTTT
TRBJ2-5	TRBD2	TRBV5-1	.	CASSLATGLAAQETQYF	TGCGCCAGCAGCTTGGCTACCGGACTAGCGGCGCAAGAGACCCAGTACTTC
TRBJ1-4	.	TRBV19	.	CASRDSRNNEKLFF	TGTGCCAGTAGGGACAGCCGAAACAATGAAAAACTGTTTTTT
TRBJ2-2	.	TRBV4-2	few	CASSQEVLPTGELFF	TGTGCCAGCAGCCAAGAGGTGCTCCCCACCGGGGAGCTGTTTTTT
TRBJ1-1	TRBD1	TRBV7-3	once	CASSLNPQGAGTEAFF	TGTGCCAGCAGCTTAAATCCTCAGGGGGCGGGCACTGAAGCTTTCTTT
TRBJ1-2	.	TRBV7-2	.	CASSPRGLYGYTF	TGTGCCAGCAGCCCCCGCGGTCTCTATGGCTACACCTTC
TRBJ2-4	.	TRBV28	once	CASSLQGTKNIQYF	TGTGCCAGCAGTTTACAGGGGACCAAAAACATTCAGTACTTC
TRBJ1-4	TRBD1	TRBV27	once	CASSSTGGRGEKLFF	TGTGCCAGCAGTTCGACAGGGGGAAGAGGTGAAAAACTGTTTTTT
TRBJ2-7	TRBD1	TRBV5-4	once	CASSRQTGGTYEQYF	TGTGCCAGCAGCCGCCAGACAGGGGGTACGTACGAGCAGTACTTC
TRBJ1-1	.	TRBV30	.	CAWSGNTNTEAFF	TGTGCCTGGAGTGGGAACACCAACACTGAAGCTTTCTTT
TRBJ2-7	.	TRBV12-3/TRBV12-4	.	CAHFYEQYF	TGTGCTCATTTCTACGAGCAGTACTTC
TRBJ1-1	.	TRBV21-1	.	CASSKRRDDTEAFF	TGTGCCAGCAGCAAACGCAGGGATGACACTGAAGCTTTCTTT
TRBJ1-5	.	TRBV27	.	CASRPSGEYSNQPQHF	TGTGCCAGCAGGCCGTCAGGGGAATATAGCAATCAGCCCCAGCATTTT
TRBJ2-3	TRBD2	TRBV29-1	.	CSGAGGGTDTQYF	TGCAGCGGGGCGGGAGGGGGGACAGATACGCAGTATTTT
TRBJ1-5	.	TRBV19	.	CASSMGSGTYNQPQHF	TGTGCCAGTAGTATGGGGTCCGGGACCTACAATCAGCCCCAGCATTTT